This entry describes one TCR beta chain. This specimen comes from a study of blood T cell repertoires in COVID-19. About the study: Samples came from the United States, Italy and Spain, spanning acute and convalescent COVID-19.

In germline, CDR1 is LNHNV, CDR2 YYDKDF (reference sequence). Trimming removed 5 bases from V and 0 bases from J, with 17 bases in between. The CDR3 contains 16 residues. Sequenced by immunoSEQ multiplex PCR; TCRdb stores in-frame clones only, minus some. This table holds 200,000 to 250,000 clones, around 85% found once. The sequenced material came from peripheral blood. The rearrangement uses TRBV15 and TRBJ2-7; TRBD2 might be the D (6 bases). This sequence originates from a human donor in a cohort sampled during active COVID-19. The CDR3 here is CATSRRGLRSSYEQYF. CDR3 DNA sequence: TGTGCCACCAGCCGTCGGGGACTCAGAAGCTCCTACGAGCAGTACTTC. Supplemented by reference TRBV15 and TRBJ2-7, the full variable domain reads DAMVIQNPRYQVTQFGKPVTLSCSQTLNHNVMYWYQQKSSQAPKLLFHYYDKDFNNEADTPDNFQSRRPNTSFCFLDIRSPGLGDTAMYLCATSRRGLRSSYEQYFGPGTRLTVT.